The rows below give T cell receptor beta chains drawn from one sample of a study of shared clonotypes between healthy human individuals. Repertoires were generated with immunoSEQ multiplex PCR, while TCRdb's copy carries only in-frame clones and drops some. The sample yields over 75,000 clones, approximately 70% seen once. Sequencing was carried out using memory CD8+ T cells sorted from blood. All receptors come from a man in his thirties or forties in good health. Each CDR3 is given without its conserved first and last residue.

j_call: TRBJ2-1
v_call: TRBV18
cdr3_aa: ASSPRKSFSYNEQF

j_call: TRBJ2-1
v_call: TRBV25-1
cdr3_aa: ASSELTSGLYNEQF

j_call: TRBJ2-7
v_call: TRBV21-1
cdr3_aa: ASSKALKREGEGYEQY

j_call: TRBJ2-1
v_call: TRBV4-1
cdr3_aa: ASSQDPYNEQF

j_call: TRBJ2-7
v_call: TRBV18
cdr3_aa: ASSEQSPEQY

j_call: TRBJ1-1
v_call: TRBV6-1
cdr3_aa: ASRQGTEAF

j_call: TRBJ1-5
v_call: TRBV2
cdr3_aa: ASSYSGTGLGNQPQH

j_call: TRBJ2-1
v_call: TRBV7-2
cdr3_aa: ASSLARVLLGGGTSYNEQF

j_call: TRBJ2-1
v_call: TRBV7-9
cdr3_aa: ASSGASGSSYNEQF

j_call: TRBJ2-4
v_call: TRBV18
cdr3_aa: ASSPPGQALNIQY

j_call: TRBJ2-5
v_call: TRBV2
cdr3_aa: ASSASTRWSGTQY

j_call: TRBJ2-5
v_call: TRBV7-9
cdr3_aa: ASSLVKEETQY

j_call: TRBJ2-7
v_call: TRBV7-9
cdr3_aa: ASSSSIGVSYEQY

j_call: TRBJ2-7
v_call: TRBV7-2
cdr3_aa: ASSLNYGMVSYEQY

j_call: TRBJ1-1
v_call: TRBV7-6
cdr3_aa: ASSLDGGAGEAF

j_call: TRBJ2-7
v_call: TRBV11-2
cdr3_aa: ASSQPSLDSDGEQY

j_call: TRBJ1-2
v_call: TRBV2
cdr3_aa: ASSESDIYGYT

j_call: TRBJ2-7
v_call: TRBV28
cdr3_aa: ASSLVIGSSYEQY

j_call: TRBJ2-1
v_call: TRBV5-1
cdr3_aa: ASSLGGGEQF

j_call: TRBJ2-7
v_call: TRBV28
cdr3_aa: ASSLLTGTSPYEQY

j_call: TRBJ1-5
v_call: TRBV6-1
cdr3_aa: ASSEDWSGDQPQH

j_call: TRBJ2-6
v_call: TRBV4-3
cdr3_aa: ASSQDSGAGANVLT

j_call: TRBJ2-6
v_call: TRBV11-3
cdr3_aa: ASAPAAGANVLT

j_call: TRBJ2-7
v_call: TRBV29-1
cdr3_aa: SVGGSQPVEQY

j_call: TRBJ1-1
v_call: TRBV25-1
cdr3_aa: ASSEFGPNTEAF

j_call: TRBJ2-2
v_call: TRBV19
cdr3_aa: ATSWRAAGELF

j_call: TRBJ2-6
v_call: TRBV27
cdr3_aa: ASSRGGSGANVLT